This is a list of T cell receptor beta chains from one sample in a study of cytomegalovirus exposure and HLA in healthy donors. The data were produced by immunoSEQ multiplex PCR, yet TCRdb's version contains in-frame clones alone and is incomplete. The repertoire includes more than 250,000 clones, roughly 90% of them detected once, and under 0.85% sits in the top ten. Sequenced material: PBMCs. The receptors were gathered from a woman younger than 35 in good health and CMV-seronegative. CDR3s include the opening cysteine and the closing phenylalanine or tryptophan. A D gene is named only where the DNA matches it firmly. The size entry is marked missing in some rows and otherwise reads once, few, many or a size class.

TRBV14	TRBJ2-2	-	TRBD2	CASSQDAAGLNTGELFF	TGTGCCAGCAGCCAAGACGCAGCGGGACTGAACACCGGGGAGCTGTTTTTT
TRBV4-3	TRBJ2-1	-	TRBD2	CASSPMGGSYNEQFF	TGCGCCAGCAGCCCGATGGGGGGGAGCTACAATGAGCAGTTCTTC
TRBV19	TRBJ2-5	-	TRBD2	CASSMGLAGETQYF	TGTGCCAGTAGTATGGGACTAGCCGGCGAGACCCAGTACTTC
TRBV5-1	TRBJ2-2	-	TRBD1	CASSLGDRDTGELFF	TGCGCCAGCAGCTTGGGGGACAGGGACACCGGGGAGCTGTTTTTT
TRBV6-1	TRBJ2-5	few	-	CASSDGRLGRKYF	TGTGCCAGCAGTGATGGACGACTAGGCCGGAAGTACTTC
TRBV29-1	TRBJ2-7	-	-	CSVVGRPGAASYEQYF	TGCAGCGTTGTCGGTCGGCCAGGGGCCGCCTCCTACGAGCAGTACTTC
TRBV27	TRBJ1-5	-	-	CASSLGSGQNYQPQHF	TGTGCCAGCAGTTTAGGATCCGGACAGAACTATCAGCCCCAGCATTTT
TRBV7-2	TRBJ1-5	-	-	CASSLVKTADQPQHF	TGTGCCAGCAGCTTAGTTAAGACAGCCGATCAGCCCCAGCATTTT
TRBV27	TRBJ2-3	-	TRBD2	CASSLSLNIGGDTQYF	TGTGCCAGCAGTTTATCCCTCAATATCGGGGGGGATACGCAGTATTTT
TRBV7-6	TRBJ2-7	-	TRBD1	CASSLESAGGSDEQYF	TGTGCCAGCAGCTTAGAATCGGCAGGGGGTAGCGACGAGCAGTACTTC
TRBV27	TRBJ2-7	-	TRBD1	CASSKRRTGGSYEQYF	TGTGCCAGCAGTAAACGTCGGACAGGGGGATCCTACGAGCAGTACTTC
TRBV28	TRBJ1-5	-	-	CASSIPTAQPQHF	TGTGCCAGCAGCATACCGACAGCCCAGCCCCAGCATTTT
TRBV2	TRBJ1-1	once	-	CASSETGNTEAFF	TGTGCCAGCAGTGAGACAGGGAACACTGAAGCTTTCTTT
TRBV28	TRBJ2-1	-	TRBD2	CASSLFPTTSGQDEQFF	TGTGCCAGCAGTTTATTCCCGACGACTAGCGGGCAGGATGAGCAGTTCTTC
TRBV19	TRBJ1-5	-	TRBD1	CASGQGSAGNQPQHF	TGTGCCAGCGGACAGGGGTCGGCCGGCAATCAGCCCCAGCATTTT
TRBV28	TRBJ1-5	-	-	CASSVDQPQHF	TGTGCCAGCTCAGTCGATCAGCCCCAGCATTTT
TRBV11-3	TRBJ2-1	-	-	CASSLAGENEQFF	TGTGCCAGCAGCTTAGCAGGGGAAAATGAGCAGTTCTTC
TRBV13	TRBJ2-4	-	-	CASGLSLENIQYF	TGTGCCAGCGGCCTCTCTTTGGAAAACATTCAGTACTTC
TRBV19	TRBJ1-2	once	TRBD1	CASSIEDRGHGYTF	TGTGCCAGTAGTATAGAGGACAGGGGGCATGGCTACACCTTC
TRBV28	TRBJ2-7	-	-	CASSLYQGSSYEQYF	TGTGCCAGCAGTTTATATCAGGGGTCCTCCTACGAGCAGTACTTC
TRBV28	TRBJ2-4	-	-	CASKGRENIQYF	TGTGCCAGCAAGGGCAGGGAAAACATTCAGTACTTC
TRBV7-2	TRBJ2-1	-	-	CASGRGYEQFF	TGTGCCAGCGGACGGGGGTATGAGCAGTTCTTC
TRBV19	TRBJ2-7	-	-	CASSMRESYEQYF	TGTGCCAGTAGTATGAGGGAGTCCTACGAGCAGTACTTC
TRBV4-1	TRBJ1-2	-	-	CASSQVGAYGYTF	TGCGCCAGCAGCCAAGTGGGGGCCTATGGCTACACCTTC
TRBV5-1	TRBJ1-4	-	TRBD1	CASSLGQGATNEKLFF	TGCGCCAGCAGCCTGGGACAGGGAGCAACTAATGAAAAACTGTTTTTT
TRBV28	TRBJ2-2	-	-	CASSGGGSTNTGELFF	TGTGCCAGCAGTGGGGGCGGGAGCACGAACACCGGGGAGCTGTTTTTT
TRBV19	TRBJ2-7	-	TRBD1	CATSTGTGSYEQYF	TGTGCCACCAGCACCGGGACAGGGTCCTACGAGCAGTACTTC
TRBV28	TRBJ2-7	once	TRBD1	CASTRTGEVYEQYF	TGTGCCAGCACCCGGACAGGGGAGGTCTACGAGCAGTACTTC
TRBV28	TRBJ2-6	-	-	CASSSKGYPPAGANVLTF	TGTGCCAGCAGTTCCAAGGGGTACCCCCCTGCAGGGGCCAACGTCCTGACTTTC
TRBV18	TRBJ1-2	-	-	CASSPLSGGSYTF	TGTGCCAGCTCACCATTGTCGGGAGGAAGCTACACCTTC
TRBV28	TRBJ2-7	-	-	CASRVQEGYEQYF	TGTGCCAGCAGAGTACAGGAGGGTTACGAGCAGTACTTC
TRBV7-9	TRBJ1-2	few	TRBD1	CASSLASALQGDGYTF	TGTGCCAGCAGCTTAGCCTCCGCTCTACAGGGGGATGGCTACACCTTC
TRBV9	TRBJ2-4	-	TRBD2	CASSIHPVAGDAGNIQYF	TGTGCCAGCAGCATCCACCCGGTAGCGGGAGATGCTGGAAACATTCAGTACTTC
TRBV4-1	TRBJ2-7	-	TRBD2	CASNLRFGLANEQYF	TGCGCCAGCAACCTAAGGTTCGGACTAGCAAACGAGCAGTACTTC
TRBV6-5	TRBJ2-1	-	-	CASSGGGDRWNEQFF	TGTGCCAGCAGTGGGGGAGGGGACAGGTGGAATGAGCAGTTCTTC
TRBV7-3	TRBJ1-1	once	TRBD1	CASSPTPQGAGNTEAFF	TGTGCCAGCAGCCCGACACCCCAGGGGGCCGGGAACACTGAAGCTTTCTTT
TRBV7-8	TRBJ2-3	-	TRBD1	CASSRASGTGIGTDTQYF	TGTGCCAGCAGCCGAGCGTCCGGGACAGGGATCGGCACAGATACGCAGTATTTT
TRBV14	TRBJ2-6	-	TRBD2	CASRPRTSGSTGANVLTF	TGTGCCAGCAGACCCCGGACTAGCGGCTCGACTGGGGCCAACGTCCTGACTTTC
TRBV29-1	TRBJ2-7	-	TRBD2	CSGGVGGPEQYF	TGCAGCGGCGGGGTGGGAGGGCCCGAGCAGTACTTC
TRBV7-2	TRBJ2-3	-	-	CASSFPPNTQYF	TGTGCCAGCAGCTTCCCCCCCAATACGCAGTATTTT
TRBV5-6	TRBJ1-2	-	-	CASSLALMEDYGYTF	TGTGCCAGCAGCTTGGCGCTGATGGAGGACTATGGCTACACCTTC
TRBV11-2	TRBJ1-2	-	-	CASSPAVRGTGYTF	TGTGCCAGCAGCCCGGCGGTGCGGGGAACGGGCTACACCTTC
TRBV29-1	TRBJ2-7	-	TRBD1	CSVDWTGSYEQYF	TGCAGCGTTGATTGGACAGGGTCCTACGAGCAGTACTTC
TRBV19	TRBJ2-7	-	TRBD1	CASSPGTGPEQYF	TGTGCCAGTAGTCCCGGGACAGGGCCCGAGCAGTACTTC
TRBV19	TRBJ1-1	-	-	CASSITGTMNTEAFF	TGTGCCAGTAGTATAACGGGGACAATGAACACTGAAGCTTTCTTT
TRBV2	TRBJ2-7	-	TRBD2	CASRVGGSSYEQYF	TGTGCCAGCAGGGTCGGGGGGAGCTCCTACGAGCAGTACTTC
TRBV19	TRBJ1-5	-	-	CASSIDGTYNQPQHF	TGTGCCAGTAGTATAGACGGGACATACAATCAGCCCCAGCATTTT
TRBV7-9	TRBJ2-1	once	TRBD2	CASSASGYSYNEQFF	TGTGCCAGCAGCGCTAGCGGGTACTCCTACAATGAGCAGTTCTTC
TRBV6-6	TRBJ1-4	-	-	CASSYSVADNEKLFF	TGTGCCAGCAGTTACTCTGTGGCGGATAATGAAAAACTGTTTTTT
TRBV28	TRBJ2-7	-	TRBD2	CASSPTSGTLYEQYF	TGTGCCAGCAGTCCGACTAGCGGGACACTCTACGAGCAGTACTTC
TRBV2	TRBJ1-1	-	TRBD1	CASSALTGGGTEAFF	TGTGCCAGCAGTGCCCTTACAGGGGGCGGCACTGAAGCTTTCTTT
TRBV5-1	TRBJ2-7	-	-	CASSLGAYEQYF	TGCGCCAGCAGCTTGGGCGCTTACGAGCAGTACTTC
TRBV19	TRBJ1-5	-	-	CASSPSPQGSGNQPQHF	TGTGCCAGTAGTCCTTCCCCCCAGGGTAGTGGCAATCAGCCCCAGCATTTT
TRBV18	TRBJ2-1	-	TRBD1	CASSQTGNDEQFF	TGTGCCAGCTCACAGACAGGGAACGATGAGCAGTTCTTC
TRBV7-2	TRBJ2-1	-	-	CASAGYGSYNEQFF	TGTGCCAGCGCTGGGTACGGGTCCTACAATGAGCAGTTCTTC
TRBV28	TRBJ2-7	-	-	CASSLNYLDSGYEQYF	TGTGCCAGCAGTTTAAATTACCTGGATTCGGGCTACGAGCAGTACTTC
TRBV27	TRBJ2-7	-	TRBD2	CASSLSPGRGEQYF	TGTGCCAGCAGTTTATCCCCAGGGAGGGGCGAGCAGTACTTC
TRBV27	TRBJ2-3	once	TRBD2	CARNKASGRSDTQYF	TGTGCCAGGAACAAAGCTAGCGGGAGGTCAGATACGCAGTATTTT
TRBV29-1	TRBJ2-1	-	TRBD2	CSAGLARNEQFF	TGCAGCGCAGGACTAGCCCGCAATGAGCAGTTCTTC
TRBV6-5	TRBJ2-7	-	TRBD1	CASSYYGGTGVDEQYF	TGTGCCAGCAGTTACTATGGTGGGACAGGGGTCGACGAGCAGTACTTC